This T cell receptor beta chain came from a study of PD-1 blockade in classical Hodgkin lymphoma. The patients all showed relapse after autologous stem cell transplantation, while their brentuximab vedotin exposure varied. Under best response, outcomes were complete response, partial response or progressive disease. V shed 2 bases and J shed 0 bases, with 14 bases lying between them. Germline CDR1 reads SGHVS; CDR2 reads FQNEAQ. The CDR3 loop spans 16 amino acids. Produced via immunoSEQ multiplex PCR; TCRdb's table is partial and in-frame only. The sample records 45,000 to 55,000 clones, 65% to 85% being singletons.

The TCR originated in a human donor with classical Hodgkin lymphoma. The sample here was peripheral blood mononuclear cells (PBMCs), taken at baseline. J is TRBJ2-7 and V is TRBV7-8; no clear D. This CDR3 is CASSLRLPYTSYEQYF. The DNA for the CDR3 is TGTGCCAGCAGCTTAAGACTTCCCTATACCTCCTACGAGCAGTACTTC.